This TCR beta chain was sequenced in a study of cytomegalovirus exposure and HLA in healthy donors (dated by TCRdb to about 2017). As for the study more broadly: In an earlier analysis of roughly 590 of the donors, around 300 Gb of sequence data and approximately 120 million unique TCR beta sequences from roughly 190 million T cells were reported. An early release covering some 640 HLA-typed donors comprised roughly 300 gigabases of sequencing data and tens of millions of unique TCR sequences. Of the 300 to 450 genotyped donors, roughly 76% were placed in the genetic ancestry cluster associated with self-reported Caucasian donors. The study was designed to test whether signatures of past pathogen exposure could be identified by cataloging public T cell receptors. The study used immunosequencing to profile the T cell repertoires of 600 to 850 subjects and linked those repertoires to cytomegalovirus serostatus. In addition to the first cohort of 650 to 800 subjects, a separate validation cohort of approximately 120 different subjects was used. High-throughput TCR immunosequencing, statistical association of individual TCRs with disease status, and machine learning were combined to predict cytomegalovirus infection status. To study patterns of TCR occurrence, a later analysis re-analyzed previously published TCR beta repertoires from more than 550 donors and added high-resolution HLA genotyping. Rather than drawing on any new phenotypic data, the later analysis identified candidate immune exposures from TCR beta sequences and the way those sequences occurred across donors. In an earlier analysis of a few hundred of the donors, high-throughput TCR beta sequencing was used to judge whether each TCR beta V gene segment behaved as functional or pseudogenic. Donor age, sex, ethnicity and CMV serostatus were collected together with the repertoire data. A later genetic analysis took genome-wide SNP genotypes for about 55% of the 666 donors and used that subset as a discovery cohort. Every discovery cohort repertoire had been produced on one sequencing platform. Class I and class II HLA loci were covered by the typing at four-digit resolution. The number of typed donors differed by locus: about 620-640 for A, B, C, DRB1 and DQB1; about 520 for DQA1; 606 for DPA1; and 400 to 480 for DPB1. A few DR-DQ haplotypes were treated as single units for association and clustering because of strong linkage in the cohort. Among some 400 genotyped donors of the cohort, an average of roughly 240,000 unique TCR beta nucleotide sequences were sequenced per donor, roughly 20% of them non-productive. On the study overall, not on this receptor specifically: Assigning TCR associations to individual alleles was difficult when HLA alleles, especially DR and DQ, strongly co-occurred. In a later genetic analysis, fewer N-insertions in productive TCRs were reported among donors in an Asian-associated ancestry cluster than the 666-donor mean. In a later analysis, several top co-occurrence clusters were reported to appear linked to parvovirus B19, influenza, CMV and Epstein-Barr virus. Across donors, most TCR sequences were observed very rarely, whereas some public TCRs were present in many individuals. According to the authors, the approach could potentially be generalized to other disease states and immunological phenotypes. The classifier was reported to diagnose cytomegalovirus status with high specificity and sensitivity in both the original cohort and the validation cohort. A later analysis associated around 16,000 TCR beta sequences with specific HLA alleles at a false discovery rate of 0.05. CMV serostatus was the only immune exposure information available for the cohort. The cohort was sequenced for TCR beta chains only, and without alpha or paired-chain data the features that could be detected were limited. In vitro tests confirmed that a few of the cytomegalovirus-associated TCR beta chains recognize cytomegalovirus antigens. The presence/absence analyses assumed that sequencing depth was roughly uniform across donors, and that assumption may not be true. Because HLA typing was unavailable for some donors at each locus, only the typed subset was used in association tests. Compared with equally common non-associated chains, HLA-associated TCR beta chains in a later analysis were more clonally expanded and had lower generation probabilities. The study listed approximately 150 TCR beta chains as associated with cytomegalovirus. V-gene and J-gene trimming of TCR beta chains was associated with a missense DCLRE1C variant in a later genetic analysis, and the association was replicated in an independent cohort. Linkage disequilibrium might explain the correlated functional status among segregating V segments, but an unknown experimental factor could not be ruled out. A cluster of highly shared sequence variants was judged likely to represent a technical artifact of the sequencing pipeline. Some IMGT-functional V segments, including TRBV6-2 and TRBV6-3, could not be distinguished by the 87-base-pair reads and were therefore excluded. Most CMV-associated TCR beta chains appeared to be HLA-restricted in a later analysis, and the HLA associations seemed to be driven largely by CMV exposure. A further reported finding was that TCR beta sequences accurately predicted the HLA-A and HLA-B alleles for most subjects in the first cohort. A later analysis found that TCR association rates varied across HLA loci, with DRB1 alleles showing the most associated TCRs and HLA-C alleles the fewest. In an earlier analysis of about 550 of the donors, most TCR beta V segments were observed in productive rearrangements about 90% or about 30% of the time, broadly matching IMGT annotations. The earlier analysis of a few hundred of the donors excluded about 16 rarely observed V segments, including chromosome 9 orphons, because counts were too low.

In total, roughly 670 healthy bone marrow donors made up the cohort. At the time of sampling, all cohort members were nominally healthy, though unrecorded immune exposures were likely present. The donor was CMV seronegative and was included in the group of several hundred seronegative cohort members. Every donor gave a peripheral blood sample, and the peripheral blood mononuclear cells from that sample were used for TCR beta sequencing. Genomic DNA extraction from the blood cell samples was performed with the Qiagen DNeasy Blood Extraction Kit. In the germline V gene, CDR1 corresponds to SGHDT and CDR2 to YYEEEE. Taken from cysteine to phenylalanine, the CDR3 has 16 residues. Here the CDR3 DNA is all that survives: 48 bases in frame from base 1. Receptors were amplified or captured by the immunoSEQ multiplex PCR assay. For the multiplex PCR, a mixture combining 60 forward primers for TCR Vbeta segments and 13 reverse primers for TCR Jbeta segments was used. A multiplex PCR assay on genomic DNA amplified the CDR3 region of rearranged TCR beta genes. Amplified TCR beta libraries were sequenced as 87-base-pair reads on the Illumina HiSeq System. The paper's data handling went like this. In a later analysis, 80 million or so unique TCR beta chains were counted across the roughly 670 repertoires, and roughly 10 million of these chains were shared by at least two donors. To remove PCR and sequencing errors, raw reads were error-corrected and collapsed into unique sequences using a nearest-neighbor algorithm that merged closely related sequences. To assign V, D and J gene segments, CDR3 sequences were aligned to IMGT reference sequences. For a sequence to be retained, a match of at least six nucleotides was required to both a V gene segment and a J gene segment. Rearrangements were called productive when the CDR3 lacked stop codons and stayed in frame with V and J; all others were non-productive. Following IMGT convention, CDR3 was defined as the stretch from the second conserved V-encoded cysteine to the conserved J-encoded phenylalanine. In an earlier analysis of roughly 610 of the donors, sequences lacking an unambiguous match to a single V gene segment were excluded. In an earlier analysis of roughly 600 of the donors, a V segment was called functional when productive rearrangements were above 56.7%, and segregating when the standard deviation between donors exceeded 5%. A statistical classification framework was built for diagnosing cytomegalovirus status from the catalog of TCR beta chain sequences. In a later analysis, V and J genes were assigned by comparing TCR nucleotide sequences against IMGT/GENE-DB human TR gene sequences. In a later analysis, CDR3 sequences and most-parsimonious VDJ recombination scenarios were assigned using the TCRdist pipeline. A later analysis defined each TCR beta chain by its CDR3 amino acid sequence plus V-gene family, and excluded reads lacking a unique V-gene family. A later analysis removed 592 highly shared, low-generation-probability nucleotide sequences to deal with suspected cross-contamination and a sequencing artifact. In a later analysis, a clonal expansion index for each public chain was calculated from normalized within-repertoire ranks of inferred template counts. In a later analysis, generation probabilities were computed with a VDJ recombination model fitted to out-of-frame rearrangements, and the resulting probabilities were checked against IGoR. Hypergeometric tests were used in a later analysis to score TCR-TCR, TCR-HLA and TCR-CMV co-occurrence, with a repertoire-size bias correction applied to the TCR pairs. A later analysis estimated false discovery rates by permuting HLA or CMV assignments 20 times. A later analysis grouped co-occurring TCRs with DBSCAN, adding TCRdist sequence similarity when clustering within HLA-allele-positive subsets. Repertoires with fewer than 30,000 or more than 120,000 public chains, plus five repertoires with anomalous nucleotide sharing, were excluded from co-occurrence clustering. TCRdb provides this immuneACCESS table in a form limited to in-frame rearrangements. Some clones are lacking; in checked studies, under half of them reflect an unresolved V gene, and why the rest are absent is not known. D and trimming were read from the DNA, whereas the V and J calls and clone size are those reported in that table. For this sample the table gives around 140,000 clones, of which about two thirds were detected only once. The ten largest clones capture approximately 1.6% of the sample.

Turning to this clone: The target of this receptor is not known. Mismatch with germline at one junction end may stem from a read error.

This TCR came from a woman aged 18-29 years in good health and CMV-seronegative. What was sequenced was PBMCs. This chain is built from TRBV5-6 and TRBJ2-6; the D region possibly corresponds to TRBD1 (5 bases align). At the DNA level, the sequence is TGTGCCAGCGTAACAGGTCCCGACTCTGGGGCCAACGGCCTGACTTTC. This gives the protein CASVTGPDSGANGLTF.